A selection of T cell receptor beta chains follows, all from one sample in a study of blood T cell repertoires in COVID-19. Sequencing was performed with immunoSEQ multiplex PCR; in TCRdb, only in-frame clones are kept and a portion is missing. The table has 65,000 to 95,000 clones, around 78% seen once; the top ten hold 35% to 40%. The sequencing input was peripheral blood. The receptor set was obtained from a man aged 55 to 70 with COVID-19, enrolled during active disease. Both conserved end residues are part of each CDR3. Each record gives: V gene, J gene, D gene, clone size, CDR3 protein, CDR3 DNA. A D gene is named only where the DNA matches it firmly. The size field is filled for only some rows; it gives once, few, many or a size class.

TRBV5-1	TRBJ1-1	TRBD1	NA	CASSFSGQEAFF	TGCGCCAGCAGCTTCTCGGGACAGGAAGCTTTCTTT
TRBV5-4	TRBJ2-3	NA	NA	CASSLDGGPSDTQYF	TGTGCCAGCAGCTTGGACGGGGGGCCATCAGATACGCAGTATTTT
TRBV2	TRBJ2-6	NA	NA	CASTDQGLISGANVLTF	TGTGCCAGCACTGACCAAGGACTGATCTCTGGGGCCAACGTCCTGACTTTC
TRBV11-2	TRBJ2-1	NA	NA	CASSSGVARYSYNEQFF	TGTGCCAGCAGCTCCGGAGTAGCGCGCTACTCCTACAATGAGCAGTTCTTC
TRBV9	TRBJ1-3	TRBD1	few	CASSGRDRGHTIYF	TGTGCCAGCAGCGGACGGGACAGGGGACACACCATATATTTT
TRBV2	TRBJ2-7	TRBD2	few	CASSELLGLADEQYF	TGTGCCAGCAGTGAACTCTTGGGACTAGCGGACGAGCAGTACTTC
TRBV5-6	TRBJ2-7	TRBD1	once	CASSWDRRNEQYF	TGTGCCAGCAGCTGGGACAGACGAAACGAGCAGTACTTC
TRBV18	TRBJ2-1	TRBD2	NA	CASSPPGGSYNEQFF	TGTGCCAGCTCACCGCCGGGGGGCTCCTACAATGAGCAGTTCTTC
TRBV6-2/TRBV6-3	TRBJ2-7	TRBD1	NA	CASSYSPDRVYEQYF	TGTGCCAGCAGTTACTCTCCCGACAGGGTCTACGAGCAGTACTTC
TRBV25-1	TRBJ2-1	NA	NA	CASSDPWGLEFDEQFF	TGTGCCAGCAGTGATCCATGGGGGCTGGAATTCGATGAGCAGTTCTTC
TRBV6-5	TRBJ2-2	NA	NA	CASSYIRGTGELFF	TGTGCCAGCAGTTACATCAGGGGCACCGGGGAGCTGTTTTTT
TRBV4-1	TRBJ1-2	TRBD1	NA	CASSPRTGGNYGYTF	TGCGCCAGCAGCCCCCGGACAGGGGGGAACTATGGCTACACCTTC
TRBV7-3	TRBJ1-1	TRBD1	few	CASRAGQDSSEAFF	TGTGCCAGCAGGGCGGGACAGGATTCCAGTGAAGCTTTCTTT
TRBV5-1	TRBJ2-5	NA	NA	CASSLSPSVETQYF	TGCGCCAGCAGCTTGAGCCCTAGCGTCGAGACCCAGTACTTC
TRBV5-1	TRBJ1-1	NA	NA	CASSQSGNTEAFF	TGCGCCAGCAGCCAGTCGGGGAACACTGAAGCTTTCTTT
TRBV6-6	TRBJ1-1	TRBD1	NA	CASSFRPGGNTEAFF	TGTGCCAGCAGTTTCAGACCAGGGGGGAACACTGAAGCTTTCTTT
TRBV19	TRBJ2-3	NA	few	CASSIGRGSTDTQYF	TGTGCCAGTAGTATCGGTAGGGGTAGCACAGATACGCAGTATTTT
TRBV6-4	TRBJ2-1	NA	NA	CASSKHRTAPYNEQFF	TGTGCCAGCAGCAAGCATAGGACAGCCCCCTACAATGAGCAGTTCTTC
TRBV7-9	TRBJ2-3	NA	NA	CASTRQSTDTQYF	TGTGCCAGCACCCGACAGAGCACAGATACGCAGTATTTT
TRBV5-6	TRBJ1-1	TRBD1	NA	CASSLGSRTGDTEAFF	TGTGCCAGCAGCTTGGGGTCGAGGACAGGAGACACTGAAGCTTTCTTT
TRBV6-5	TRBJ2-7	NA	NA	CASSYQGKQYEQYF	TGTGCCAGCAGTTATCAGGGAAAGCAGTACGAGCAGTACTTC
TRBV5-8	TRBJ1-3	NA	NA	CASSFQGSGNTIYF	TGTGCCAGCAGCTTTCAGGGGTCTGGAAACACCATATATTTT
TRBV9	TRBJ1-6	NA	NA	CASSVAQTRLNSPLHF	TGTGCCAGCAGCGTAGCCCAGACGCGGTTAAATTCACCCCTCCACTTT
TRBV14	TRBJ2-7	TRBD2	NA	CASSEREGFYEQYF	TGTGCCAGCAGTGAGCGGGAGGGCTTCTACGAGCAGTACTTC
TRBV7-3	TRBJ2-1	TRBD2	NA	CASSQAEGREGRNEQFF	TGTGCCAGCAGCCAAGCCGAGGGGCGGGAGGGCCGTAATGAGCAGTTCTTC
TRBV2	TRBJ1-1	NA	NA	CASSRESDTEAFF	TGTGCCAGCAGTCGGGAAAGTGACACTGAAGCTTTCTTT
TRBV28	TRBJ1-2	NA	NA	CASSFPRGHHYGYTF	TGTGCCAGCAGTTTTCCCCGGGGACACCACTATGGCTACACCTTC
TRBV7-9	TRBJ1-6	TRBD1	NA	CASSRGTAYNSPLHF	TGTGCCAGCAGTCGGGGGACAGCCTATAATTCACCCCTCCACTTT
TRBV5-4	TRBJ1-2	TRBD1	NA	CASSPSRQGNYGYTF	TGTGCCAGCAGCCCATCAAGACAGGGGAACTATGGCTACACCTTC
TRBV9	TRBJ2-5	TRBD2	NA	CASSGGVLAGGAETQYF	TGTGCCAGCAGCGGAGGGGTGCTAGCGGGAGGGGCAGAGACCCAGTACTTC
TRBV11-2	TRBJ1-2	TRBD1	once	CASSLARGTGGAEGYTF	TGTGCCAGCAGCTTAGCCCGGGGGACAGGGGGCGCGGAGGGCTACACCTTC
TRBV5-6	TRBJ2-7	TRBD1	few	CASSPRTGVEQYF	TGTGCCAGCAGCCCCAGGACAGGGGTCGAGCAGTACTTC
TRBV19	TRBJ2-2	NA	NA	CASSRMAGELFF	TGTGCCAGTAGCAGGATGGCGGGGGAGCTGTTTTTT